This T cell receptor beta chain comes out of a study of blood T cell repertoires in COVID-19 (dated by TCRdb to about 2020). For the study in its entirety: Samples from collaborators originated in the United States, Italy and Spain and spanned both the acute and convalescent phases of COVID-19. The prospective study material was composed of cDNA or gDNA derived from T cells, B-cell-depleted T cells, or PBMCs. Subjects who had been exposed to COVID-19, were actively infected with it, or had recovered from it provided the deeply sampled blood TCRbeta repertoires that made up the dataset. The repertoires were made available in a free public database intended to serve as a resource for research on the immune response to SARS-CoV-2. Samples came from the ongoing ImmuneRACE study (first 160 participants) plus 1,254 subjects from 6 global collaborators. Nearly every sample came with metadata listing a de-identified subject ID, COVID-19 status, age in years and sex. Where available, HLA class I and class II types were taken from metadata supplied by the sample provider and were not determined by assay-based typing.

Reading from cysteine to phenylalanine, the CDR3 counts 15 amino acids. Kept here is only the CDR3 DNA, which spans 45 bases and is read in frame from base 1. The germline V gene sets CDR1 to SGHRS and CDR2 to YFSETQ. Relative to germline, V is missing 3 bases and J is missing 0 bases, with 5 bases of the junction outside any gene match. Paper-wide results and their limitations: The quantity of clinical and demographic metadata differed by source and by participant and was supplied without curation.

At one collaborating source in Seattle, patients were enrolled during active infection and were followed longitudinally through the course of disease. Collaborating institutions collected whole blood in K2EDTA tubes following their own protocols. For TCRbeta analysis, collaborator samples were shipped as frozen whole blood, as isolated PBMCs, or as DNA extracted from either sample type. TCRbeta CDR3 regions were amplified from genomic DNA using the immunoSEQ Assay, a bias-controlled multiplex PCR. Under the source paper's analysis protocol: Nucleated cell counts per sample were estimated from amplification of reference gene primers within the assay. To quantify the absolute abundance of each unique TCRbeta CDR3 rearrangement, sequence reads were collapsed and filtered. For each sample, productive Simpson clonality was calculated as the square root of Simpson's diversity index over productive rearrangements. Drawn from immuneACCESS, this table holds only the in-frame rearrangements with V and J called that TCRdb kept. Clones are partly lost; checked studies trace under half to an unresolved V gene and leave the rest unexplained. Clone size and V and J calls were adopted from that table, with D and trimming inferred from the DNA. The sample contains over 150,000 clones, 65% to 90% of them found a single time. The biggest ten clones account for about 12% of the sample.

On this clone itself: Its cognate antigen has yet to be identified. No much larger clone exists at a distance of one base, and base qualities are not known.

The chain is assembled from TRBV5-1 and TRBJ1-1, and TRBD1 aligns with 7 junction nucleotides. Input material: peripheral blood. This receptor was taken from an older woman with COVID-19, enrolled during active disease. The sequence in DNA is TGCGCCAGCAGCTCCGGACAGGAGATGAACACTGAAGCTTTCTTT. Its product reads: CASSSGQEMNTEAFF. The variable domain in full, with residues beyond the CDR3 obtained from the reference TRBV5-1 and TRBJ1-1 genes, is KAGVTQTPRYLIKTRGQQVTLSCSPISGHRSVSWYQQTPGQGLQFLFEYFSETQRNKGNFPGRFSGRQFSNSRSEMNVSTLELGDSALYLCASSSGQEMNTEAFFGQGTRLTVV.